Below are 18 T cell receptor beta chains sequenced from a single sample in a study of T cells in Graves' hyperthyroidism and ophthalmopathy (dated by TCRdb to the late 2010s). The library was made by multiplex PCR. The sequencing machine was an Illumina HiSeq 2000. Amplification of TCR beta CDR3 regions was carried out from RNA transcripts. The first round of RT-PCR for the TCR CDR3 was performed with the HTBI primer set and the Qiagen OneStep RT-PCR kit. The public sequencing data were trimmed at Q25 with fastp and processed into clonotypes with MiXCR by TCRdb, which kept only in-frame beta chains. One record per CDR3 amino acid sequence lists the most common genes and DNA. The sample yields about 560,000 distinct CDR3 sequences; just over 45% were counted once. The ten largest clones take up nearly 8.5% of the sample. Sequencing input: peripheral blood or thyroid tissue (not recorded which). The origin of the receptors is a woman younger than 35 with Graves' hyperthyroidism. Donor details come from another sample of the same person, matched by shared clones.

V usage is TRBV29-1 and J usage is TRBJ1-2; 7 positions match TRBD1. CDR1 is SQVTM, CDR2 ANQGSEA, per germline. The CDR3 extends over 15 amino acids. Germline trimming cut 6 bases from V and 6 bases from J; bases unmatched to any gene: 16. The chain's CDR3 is CSVASSSDREDGYTF. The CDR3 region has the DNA TGCAGCGTCGCCAGCAGCTCTGACAGGGAGGATGGCTACACCTTC.

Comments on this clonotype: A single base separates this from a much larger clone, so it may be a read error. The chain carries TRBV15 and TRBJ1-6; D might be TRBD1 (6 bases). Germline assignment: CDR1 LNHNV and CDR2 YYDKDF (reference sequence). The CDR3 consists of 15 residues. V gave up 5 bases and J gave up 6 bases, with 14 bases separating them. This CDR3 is CATSVGGAGNSPLHF. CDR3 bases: TGTGCCACCAGCGTAGGGGGGGCGGGTAATTCACCCCTCCACTTT.

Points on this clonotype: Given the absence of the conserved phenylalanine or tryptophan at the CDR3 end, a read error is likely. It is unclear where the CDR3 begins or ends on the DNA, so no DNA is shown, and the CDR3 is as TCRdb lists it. The chain's CDR3 is CSASEGNT. The chain combines TRBV20-1 with TRBJ1-3. Inclusive of both ends, the CDR3 amounts to 8 amino acids. Germline CDR1 reads DFQATT; CDR2 reads SNEGSKA (reference sequence).

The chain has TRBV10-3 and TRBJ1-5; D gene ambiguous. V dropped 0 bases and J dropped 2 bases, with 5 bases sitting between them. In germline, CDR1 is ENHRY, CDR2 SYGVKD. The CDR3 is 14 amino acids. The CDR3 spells CAISESSGNQPQHF. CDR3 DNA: TGTGCCATCAGTGAGTCTTCGGGCAATCAGCCCCAGCATTTT.

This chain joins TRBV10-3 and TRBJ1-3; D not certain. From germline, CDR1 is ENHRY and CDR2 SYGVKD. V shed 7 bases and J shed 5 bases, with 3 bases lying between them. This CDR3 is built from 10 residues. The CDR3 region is CAIKRNTIYF. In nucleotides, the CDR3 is TGTGCCATCAAGAGAAACACCATATATTTT.

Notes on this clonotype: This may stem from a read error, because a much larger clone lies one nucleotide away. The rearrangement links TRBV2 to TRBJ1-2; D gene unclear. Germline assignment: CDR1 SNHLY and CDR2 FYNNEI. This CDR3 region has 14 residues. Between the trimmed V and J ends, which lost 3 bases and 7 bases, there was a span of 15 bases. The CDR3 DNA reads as TGTGCCAGCAGTGATGCAGGCACCGCTCGTGGCTACACCTTC. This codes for CASSDAGTARGYTF.

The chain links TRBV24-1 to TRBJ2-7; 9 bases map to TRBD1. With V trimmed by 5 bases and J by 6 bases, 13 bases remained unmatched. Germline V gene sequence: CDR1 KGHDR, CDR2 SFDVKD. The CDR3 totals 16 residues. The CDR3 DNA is TGTGCCACCAGTGGAAACAGGGGGCCCAATTCTGGCGAGCAGTACTTC. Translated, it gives CATSGNRGPNSGEQYF.

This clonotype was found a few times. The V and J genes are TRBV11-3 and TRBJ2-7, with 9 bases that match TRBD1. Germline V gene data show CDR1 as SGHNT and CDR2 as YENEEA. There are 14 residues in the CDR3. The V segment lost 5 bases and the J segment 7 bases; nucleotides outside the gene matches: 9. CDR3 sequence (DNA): TGTGCCAGCAGCGCCGGGACAGGGCGTGTGGAGCAGTACTTC. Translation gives CASSAGTGRVEQYF.

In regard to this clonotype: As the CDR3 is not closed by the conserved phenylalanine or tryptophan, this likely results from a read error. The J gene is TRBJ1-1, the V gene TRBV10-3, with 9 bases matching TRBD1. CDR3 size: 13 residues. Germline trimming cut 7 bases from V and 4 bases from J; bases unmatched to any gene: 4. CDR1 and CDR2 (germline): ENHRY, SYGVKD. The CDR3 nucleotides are TGTGCCATCAAACGACAGGGGGGCACTGAAGCTTTCCTT. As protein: CAIKRQGGTEAFL.

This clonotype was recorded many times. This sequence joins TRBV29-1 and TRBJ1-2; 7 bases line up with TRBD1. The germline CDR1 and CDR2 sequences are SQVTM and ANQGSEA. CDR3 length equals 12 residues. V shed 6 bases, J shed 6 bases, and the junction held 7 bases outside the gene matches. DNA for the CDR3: TGCAGCGTGCTGGACAGGAGGAATGGCTACACCTTC. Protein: CSVLDRRNGYTF.

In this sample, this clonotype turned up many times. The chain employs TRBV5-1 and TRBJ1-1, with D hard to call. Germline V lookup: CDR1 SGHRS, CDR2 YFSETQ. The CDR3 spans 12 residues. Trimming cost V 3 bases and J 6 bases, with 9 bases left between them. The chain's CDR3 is CASSWGTAEAFF. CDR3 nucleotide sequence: TGCGCCAGCAGCTGGGGTACGGCTGAAGCTTTCTTT. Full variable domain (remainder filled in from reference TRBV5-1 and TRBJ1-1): KAGVTQTPRYLIKTRGQQVTLSCSPISGHRSVSWYQQTPGQGLQFLFEYFSETQRNKGNFPGRFSGRQFSNSRSEMNVSTLELGDSALYLCASSWGTAEAFFGQGTRLTVV.

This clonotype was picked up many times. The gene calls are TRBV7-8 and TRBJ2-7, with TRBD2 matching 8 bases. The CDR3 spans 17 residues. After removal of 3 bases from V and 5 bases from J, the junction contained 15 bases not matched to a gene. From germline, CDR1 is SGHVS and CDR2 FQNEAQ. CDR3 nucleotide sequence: TGTGCCAGCAGCTTCCCTCAGACTAGCGCGATGAAACACGAGCAGTACTTC. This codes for CASSFPQTSAMKHEQYF.

CDR3 nucleotides: TGCAGCGCCGCGGGGGTTACCTATGGCTACACCTTC. Its protein product is CSAAGVTYGYTF. The chain links TRBV29-1 to TRBJ1-2; D is possibly TRBD1 (5 bases). Germline CDR1 is SQVTM and CDR2 is ANQGSEA. Trimming left V 7 bases short and J 4 bases short, with 13 bases between. This CDR3 has 12 residues.

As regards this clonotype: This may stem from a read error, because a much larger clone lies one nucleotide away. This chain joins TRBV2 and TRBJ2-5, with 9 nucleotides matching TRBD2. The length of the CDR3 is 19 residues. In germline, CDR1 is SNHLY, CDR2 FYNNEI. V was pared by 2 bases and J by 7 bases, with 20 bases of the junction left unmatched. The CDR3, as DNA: TGTGCCAGCAGTGAAACGAGGGCTAGCGGGATAACGGGCCGAGGGACCCAGTACTTC. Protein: CASSETRASGITGRGTQYF.

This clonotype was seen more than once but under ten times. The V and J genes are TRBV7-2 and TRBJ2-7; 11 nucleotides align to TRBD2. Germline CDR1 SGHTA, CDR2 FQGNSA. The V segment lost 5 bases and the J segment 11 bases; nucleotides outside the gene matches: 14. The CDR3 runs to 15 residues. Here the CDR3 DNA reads TGTGCCAGCAGCCTACTTAGCGGGAGGGCTGGGAGCGAGTACTTC. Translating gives CASSLLSGRAGSEYF.

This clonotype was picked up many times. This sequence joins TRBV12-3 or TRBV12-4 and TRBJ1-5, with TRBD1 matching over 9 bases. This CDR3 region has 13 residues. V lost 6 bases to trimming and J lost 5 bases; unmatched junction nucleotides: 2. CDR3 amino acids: CASSRDRDQPQHF. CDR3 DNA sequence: TGTGCCAGCAGCCGGGACAGGGATCAGCCCCAGCATTTT.

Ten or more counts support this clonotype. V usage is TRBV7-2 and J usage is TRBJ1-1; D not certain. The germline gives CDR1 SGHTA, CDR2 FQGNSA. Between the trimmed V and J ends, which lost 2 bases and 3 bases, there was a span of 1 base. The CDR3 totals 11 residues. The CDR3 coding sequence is TGTGCCAGCAGCTTACACACTGAAGCTTTCTTT. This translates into CASSLHTEAFF. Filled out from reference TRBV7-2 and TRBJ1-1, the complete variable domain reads GAGVSQSPSNKVTEKGKDVELRCDPISGHTALYWYRQSLGQGLEFLIYFQGNSAPDKSGLPSDRFSAERTGGSVSTLTIQRTQQEDSAVYLCASSLHTEAFFGQGTRLTVV.

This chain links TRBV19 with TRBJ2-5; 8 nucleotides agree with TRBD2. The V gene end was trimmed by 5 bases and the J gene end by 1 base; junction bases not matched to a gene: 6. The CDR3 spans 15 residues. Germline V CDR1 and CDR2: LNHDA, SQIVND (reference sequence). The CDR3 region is CASSPIAGLQETQYF. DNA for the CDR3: TGTGCCAGTAGTCCGATAGCGGGGCTCCAAGAGACCCAGTACTTC.